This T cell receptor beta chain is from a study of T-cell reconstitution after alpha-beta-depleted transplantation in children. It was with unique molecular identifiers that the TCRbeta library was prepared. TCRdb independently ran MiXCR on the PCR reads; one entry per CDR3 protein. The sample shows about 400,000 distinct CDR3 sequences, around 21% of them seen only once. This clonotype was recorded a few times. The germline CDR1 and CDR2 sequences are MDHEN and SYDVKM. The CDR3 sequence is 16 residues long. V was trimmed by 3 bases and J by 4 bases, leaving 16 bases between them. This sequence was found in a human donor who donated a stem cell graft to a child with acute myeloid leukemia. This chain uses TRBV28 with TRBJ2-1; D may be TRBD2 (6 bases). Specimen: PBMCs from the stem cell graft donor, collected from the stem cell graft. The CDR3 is CASSFYTGGPYNEQFF. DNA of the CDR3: TGTGCCAGCAGTTTCTACACCGGAGGGCCTTACAATGAGCAGTTCTTC.